The 9 T cell receptor beta chains below all came from one sample that was sequenced in a study of cytomegalovirus exposure and HLA in healthy donors. PCR amplification relied on 60 Vbeta primers (plus 13 Jbeta primers). Profiled with immunoSEQ multiplex PCR; TCRdb holds only in-frame clones, not every one. The data show roughly 100,000 clones, 78% seen once. The sample consisted of PBMCs. These receptors all come from a man aged 30 to 39 in good health and CMV-seronegative.

CDR3 sequence: CASSVEGSSGPTEAFF. The CDR3 DNA follows: TGTGCCAGCAGCGTAGAGGGATCTTCAGGGCCCACTGAAGCTTTCTTT. The rearrangement uses TRBV9 and TRBJ1-1, with D perhaps TRBD1 (5 bases). This CDR3 comprises 16 residues. V lost 0 bases and J 4 bases, leaving 16 bases between the germline ends. Looked up from germline, CDR1 is SGDLS and CDR2 is YYNGEE.

The rearrangement uses TRBV29-1 and TRBJ1-1, with TRBD1 matching over 8 bases. The CDR3 length is 12 residues. Germline V gene data show CDR1 as SQVTM and CDR2 as ANQGSEA. The J segment lost 3 bases and the V segment lost 7 bases, leaving 4 bases of the junction unmatched. The CDR3 DNA sequence: TGCAGCGCCACGGACAGGGACACTGAAGCTTTCTTT. Protein product: CSATDRDTEAFF.

V usage is TRBV2 and J usage is TRBJ1-1; D unclear. Trimming took 6 bases from V and 0 from J, leaving 11 bases between them. The CDR3 has 14 amino acids. Per the germline V gene, CDR1 is SNHLY and CDR2 is FYNNEI. CDR3 sequence reads: CASRVDGVNTEAFF. CDR3 DNA sequence: TGTGCCAGCAGAGTAGACGGGGTGAACACTGAAGCTTTCTTT.

The chain is built from TRBV27 and TRBJ1-5; no firm D call. The CDR3 covers 14 residues. CDR1 and CDR2 from the germline V gene are MNHEY and SMNVEV (reference sequence). The V gene lost 5 bases and the J gene lost 9 bases, with 17 bases spanning the gap. The CDR3 sequence is CASSPLGGDGPQHF. In DNA form, the CDR3 reads TGTGCCAGCAGTCCCCTTGGCGGTGATGGGCCCCAGCATTTT.

This chain connects TRBV9 to TRBJ2-1, with TRBD2 identical over 10 bases. Germline-derived CDR1 and CDR2 are SGDLS and YYNGEE. The CDR3 contains 16 residues. Unmatched junction bases numbered 6, after V lost 4 bases and J lost 2 bases. CDR3: CASSPRLAGTYNEQFF. In DNA, the CDR3 is TGTGCCAGCAGCCCGCGACTAGCGGGTACCTACAATGAGCAGTTCTTC.

The V and J genes are TRBV27 and TRBJ2-7; the D gene is possibly TRBD1 (6 bases). The CDR3 covers 17 residues. Germline CDR1 and CDR2: MNHEY and SMNVEV (reference sequence). The V gene lost 3 bases and the J gene lost 2 bases, with 20 bases spanning the gap. In DNA, the CDR3 is TGTGCCAGCAGTTTCACCGGGCTCCGGGACAAGACCTACGAGCAGTACTTC. Its translation: CASSFTGLRDKTYEQYF.

The chain has TRBV10-1 and TRBJ2-3, with TRBD2 matching over 10 bases. V shed 4 bases, J shed 2 bases, and the junction held 6 bases outside the gene matches. The germline V gene encodes CDR1 WNHNN and CDR2 SYGVQD (reference sequence). The CDR3 consists of 16 residues. The CDR3: CASSGAAGGPTDTQYF. The DNA for the CDR3 is TGCGCCAGCAGTGGTGCAGCGGGAGGGCCCACAGATACGCAGTATTTT.

This clone was observed a few times. This chain links TRBV19 with TRBJ2-1; D call uncertain. The germline V and J ends were trimmed by 8 bases and 0 bases, with 14 bases remaining between them. The CDR3 has 15 amino acids. Germline CDR1 reads LNHDA; CDR2 reads SQIVND (reference sequence). The CDR3 region is CASSPVLSSYNEQFF. In DNA form, the CDR3 reads TGTGCCAGTTCCCCGGTTTTGAGCTCCTACAATGAGCAGTTCTTC.

This clone came up once. V gene TRBV7-9 combines with J gene TRBJ1-4, with D uncertain. The CDR3 has 12 amino acids. Trimming left V 5 bases short and J 8 bases short, with 9 bases between. Germline CDR1 and CDR2: SEHNR and FQNEAQ (reference sequence). The chain's CDR3 is CASSPVGEKLFF. CDR3 DNA sequence: TGTGCCAGCAGCCCCGTCGGGGAAAAACTGTTTTTT.